Listed here are 10 T cell receptor beta chains from one sample, sequenced in a study of OX40 agonist ivuxolimab in advanced cancers. The table came from immunoSEQ multiplex PCR; TCRdb's copy has only in-frame clones and leaves some out. The data contain more than 45,000 clones, roughly 77% of them seen just once; the ten biggest clones take up roughly 1.2%. The source material was CD4+ or CD8+ T cells sorted from blood, sampled in a trial of the OX40 agonist ivuxolimab. The receptor set was obtained from an adult with an advanced solid tumor such as melanoma, head and neck, liver or kidney cancer.

Comment on this clone: One end of the junction does not line up with germline, which may come from a read error. The CDR3 region is CASSLDLVTNQPQHF. The CDR3 coding sequence is TGTGCCAGTAGTCTAGACCTTGTTACAAATCAGCCCCAGCATTTT. The chain links TRBV19 to TRBJ1-5; D not certain. This CDR3 spans 15 amino acids. The V gene's germline CDR1 is LNHDA and CDR2 SQIVND (reference sequence).

This sequence joins TRBV2 and TRBJ2-7; TRBD2 aligns across 8 bases. In germline, CDR1 is SNHLY, CDR2 FYNNEI. Germline trimming cut 5 bases from V and 1 base from J; bases unmatched to any gene: 7. This CDR3 has 15 residues. The CDR3 sequence is CASSKTSGRSYEQYF. Written as DNA, the CDR3 is TGTGCCAGCAGTAAAACTAGCGGACGTTCCTACGAGCAGTACTTC. The variable domain in full, completed from reference TRBV2 and TRBJ2-7, reads EPEVTQTPSHQVTQMGQEVILRCVPISNHLYFYWYRQILGQKVEFLVSFYNNEISEKSEIFDDQFSVERPDGSNFTLKIRSTKLEDSAMYFCASSKTSGRSYEQYFGPGTRLTVT.

The gene calls are TRBV7-9 and TRBJ1-2; the D gene is possibly TRBD1 (6 bases). The CDR3 sequence is 14 residues long. Germline lookup yields CDR1 SEHNR and CDR2 FQNEAQ (reference sequence). V lost 1 base to trimming and J lost 7 bases, with 13 bases between them. The CDR3 here is CASSLGGGGPGYTF. The CDR3 DNA follows: TGTGCCAGCAGCTTAGGGGGCGGGGGCCCTGGCTACACCTTC.

The chain links TRBV28 to TRBJ2-7; 8 nucleotides align to TRBD1. CDR3 length equals 15 residues. Germline V lookup: CDR1 MDHEN, CDR2 SYDVKM. Trimming at V came to 5 bases and at J to 4 bases, leaving 10 bases not matched to a gene. The CDR3 here is CASSIPGQEGYEQYF. The CDR3 DNA reads as TGTGCCAGCAGTATACCGGGACAGGAGGGTTACGAGCAGTACTTC.

The CDR3 DNA follows: TGCGCCAGCAGCTGGGACATAAACAACTATGGCTACACCTTC. The encoded protein is CASSWDINNYGYTF. V and J are TRBV5-1 and TRBJ1-2; the D gene is possibly TRBD1 (6 bases). Germline loops: CDR1 SGHRS, CDR2 YFSETQ. V lost 3 bases to trimming and J lost 2 bases, with 11 bases between them. This CDR3 contains 14 residues.

The chain joins TRBV6-5 to TRBJ1-3; TRBD1 might be the D (5 bases). The CDR3 totals 15 residues. V was shortened by 0 bases and J by 5 bases, with 11 bases between the two germline ends. In germline, CDR1 is MNHEY, CDR2 SVGAGI. The CDR3, as DNA: TGTGCCAGCAGTTACTCCGCCCAGGGAAGAAACACCATATATTTT. Translated: CASSYSAQGRNTIYF.

V gene TRBV19 combines with J gene TRBJ1-4; no clear D. Trimming shortened V by 1 base and J by 8 bases, and 5 bases separated the two germline ends. Germline CDR1 and CDR2: LNHDA and SQIVND (reference sequence). The CDR3 extends over 12 amino acids. The CDR3 here is CASSIASEKLFF. CDR3 sequence (DNA): TGTGCCAGTAGTATAGCCTCCGAAAAACTGTTTTTT.

The chain joins TRBV27 to TRBJ2-2; 16 bases map to TRBD2. This CDR3 spans 21 amino acids. CDR1 MNHEY and CDR2 SMNVEV come from the germline V gene (reference sequence). V shed 6 bases and J 1 base; nucleotides not matched to a gene: 14. The CDR3, as DNA: TGTGCCAGCAGACCCCCCGGGACTAGCGGGAGGGCCTACGAGAACACCGGGGAGCTGTTTTTT. Protein product: CASRPPGTSGRAYENTGELFF.

This chain uses TRBV28 with TRBJ2-7; 7 bases are shared with TRBD1. The CDR3 contains 20 residues. J was trimmed by 4 bases and V by 6 bases; bases with no gene match: 27. Per germline, CDR1 MDHEN and CDR2 SYDVKM. The CDR3 sequence is CASSQALHRPDREGVYEQYF. Written as DNA, the CDR3 is TGTGCCAGCAGCCAAGCACTTCATCGTCCTGACAGGGAAGGGGTATACGAGCAGTACTTC. The variable domain in full, completed from reference TRBV28 and TRBJ2-7, reads DVKVTQSSRYLVKRTGEKVFLECVQDMDHENMFWYRQDPGLGLRLIYFSYDVKMKEKGDIPEGYSVSREKKERFSLILESASTNQTSMYLCASSQALHRPDREGVYEQYFGPGTRLTVT.

The V call is TRBV6-5, the J call TRBJ1-2; 8 positions match TRBD1. CDR3 length equals 16 residues. The germline V gene encodes CDR1 MNHEY and CDR2 SVGAGI. Germline trimming cut 2 bases from V and 4 bases from J; bases unmatched to any gene: 9. CDR3 loop: CASSYHRAGGVYGYTF. In nucleotides, the CDR3 is TGTGCCAGCAGTTACCATCGGGCAGGGGGCGTCTATGGCTACACCTTC.